This T cell receptor (beta chain) came from a study of blood T cell repertoires in COVID-19. Using immunoSEQ multiplex PCR, the repertoire was profiled, and TCRdb retains in-frame clones only, with some absent. The data contain over 200,000 clones, approximately 87% of them singletons. Sequenced sample: PBMCs or T cells enriched from blood (not recorded which). This receptor was taken from a woman in her 50s in a cohort exposed to, infected with or recovered from COVID-19 (not recorded which).

The CDR3 coding sequence is TGTGCCAGCAGCTTAGTCCCGGGACAGGGTAAATTCTTC. Its translation: CASSLVPGQGKFF. The chain joins TRBV7-2 to TRBJ2-1, with TRBD1 matching 9 bases. Germline CDR1 is SGHTA and CDR2 is FQGNSA. This CDR3 spans 13 amino acids. Trimming at V came to 1 base and at J to 16 bases, leaving 8 bases not matched to a gene.